Sequencing of this T cell receptor beta chain was carried out in a study of cytomegalovirus exposure and HLA in healthy donors. Study-level points and caveats: Being indistinguishable, some V segments were excluded, TRBV6-2 and TRBV6-3 among them. Some TCR beta chains (roughly 150 of them) were listed as cytomegalovirus-associated.

This clone has a single count. The antigen is not known. V shed 7 bases and J shed 5 bases, with 26 bases lying between them. This CDR3 comprises 17 residues. Germline values: CDR1 MNHEY, CDR2 SMNVEV (reference sequence). The primer mix had 60 Vbeta and 13 Jbeta primers. Profiled with immunoSEQ multiplex PCR; TCRdb holds only in-frame clones, not every one. The table lists around 150,000 clones, almost 80% of them singletons, with less than 2% in the top ten. The sequence derives from a woman in her twenties or thirties in good health and CMV-seronegative. The genes are TRBV27 and TRBJ1-1; maybe TRBD1 (5 bases). Material: PBMCs. This CDR3 reads CASTQRWVGGSSTEAFF. CDR3 nucleotide sequence: TGTGCCAGCACCCAAAGATGGGTTGGGGGGTCTAGTACTGAAGCTTTCTTT.